These 12 T cell receptor beta chains share one sample of origin, sequenced in a study of read filtering for tumor transcriptome and immune sequencing. Molecular barcoded adaptors covering alpha/delta and beta/gamma chains were used on approximately 440 ng RNA. Via MiXCR, TCRdb re-called the reads, giving one row per CDR3 protein. The data contain approximately 140,000 distinct CDR3 sequences, around 13% of them singletons. The sample comprised a population of CD138-negative cells sorted from bone marrow. These receptors came from a donor at least 40 years old with multiple myeloma.

V usage is TRBV3-1 and J usage is TRBJ2-7; TRBD1 agrees at 9 bases. The CDR3 sequence is 14 residues long. Germline-derived CDR1 and CDR2 are LGHDT and YNNKEL (reference sequence). Unmatched junction bases numbered 9, after V lost 6 bases and J lost 6 bases. Here the CDR3 reads CASRETGGRLEQYF. As DNA, the CDR3 is TGTGCCAGCAGGGAGACAGGGGGACGCCTCGAGCAGTACTTC.

This clonotype was observed many times. The gene calls are TRBV7-9 and TRBJ1-1; no definite D call. The CDR3 has 13 residues. Germline CDR1 reads SEHNR; CDR2 reads FQNEAQ (reference sequence). The V end lost 5 bases, the J end lost 4 bases, and 11 bases lay between the germline ends. The CDR3 reads CASSLRNPTEAFF. As DNA, the CDR3 is TGTGCCAGCAGCCTGCGAAACCCCACTGAAGCTTTCTTT.

In its sample, this clonotype was seen a few times. Its ends do not fully match the called genes, so a read error is possible. This rearrangement joins TRBV7-9 to TRBJ1-1, with D unresolved. Looked up from germline, CDR1 is SEHNR and CDR2 is FQNEAQ (reference sequence). The CDR3 consists of 14 residues. CDR3 nucleotide sequence: TGTGCCAACAGCTTACCGGTAACGTACACTGAAGCTTTCTTT. Its translation is CANSLPVTYTEAFF.

This clonotype was recorded once. A clone one base away is much larger, so this may be a read error. This chain connects TRBV7-9 to TRBJ1-5; no reliable D call. This CDR3 spans 13 amino acids. The V end lost 8 bases, the J end lost 7 bases, and 15 bases lay between the germline ends. Germline CDR1 reads SEHNR; CDR2 reads FQNEAQ (reference sequence). In nucleotides, the CDR3 is TGTGCCAGCGGCTCCGGAGGGCGGCAGCCCCAGCATTTT. It encodes CASGSGGRQPQHF.

A note on this clonotype: This clone may be a read error of a much larger clone one base away. The genes are TRBV2 and TRBJ2-1, with 8 bases aligning to TRBD2. This CDR3 region has 14 residues. Germline lookup yields CDR1 SNHLY and CDR2 FYNNEI. CDR3 loop: CASTKREMYKEQFF. DNA of the CDR3: TGTGCCAGCACAAAGCGGGAGATGTACAAGGAGCAGTTCTTC.

This clonotype was found many times. The CDR3 sequence is CSVVPDTDTQYF. The CDR3 DNA is TGCAGCGTTGTTCCAGATACAGATACGCAGTATTTT. This rearrangement joins TRBV29-1 to TRBJ2-3; no reliable D call. The CDR3 runs to 12 residues. Looked up from germline, CDR1 is SQVTM and CDR2 is ANQGSEA. Trimming left V 4 bases short and J 3 bases short, with 8 bases between.

This clonotype appeared many times. This chain connects TRBV4-1 to TRBJ2-7; 14 bases agree with TRBD2. This CDR3 is 18 amino acids long. V shed 4 bases, J shed 5 bases, and the junction held 13 bases outside the gene matches. The germline gives CDR1 MGHRA, CDR2 YSYEKL. CDR3 in DNA: TGCGCCAGCAGCCTCTACGGGATGACTAGCGGGAGGGACCACGAGCAGTACTTC. The encoded protein is CASSLYGMTSGRDHEQYF.

V is TRBV7-9 and J is TRBJ1-5, with TRBD1 as a possible D gene (5 bases). The CDR3 length is 15 residues. Germline V gene sequence: CDR1 SEHNR, CDR2 FQNEAQ (reference sequence). The V and J ends lost 4 bases and 0 bases respectively, with 10 bases between them. In DNA, the CDR3 is TGTGCCAGCAGCTCGACAGAGTATAGCAATCAGCCCCAGCATTTT. Translated, it gives CASSSTEYSNQPQHF.

In regard to this clonotype: A read error may be the cause here, since a much bigger clone is one base away. No conserved phenylalanine or tryptophan ends this CDR3, so it is likely a read error. V usage is TRBV4-1 and J usage is TRBJ2-3; D possibly matches TRBD1 or TRBD2 (6 bases each). The length of the CDR3 is 15 residues. Trimming removed 4 bases at V and 1 base at J, with 12 bases between. Per the germline V gene, CDR1 is MGHRA and CDR2 is YSYEKL. The CDR3 here is CASSPTGGGTDTQYL. The CDR3 bases are TGCGCCAGCAGCCCAACCGGGGGCGGCACAGATACGCAGTATCTT.

This clonotype was counted at least ten times. The V call is TRBV5-1, the J call TRBJ2-3; the match to TRBD2 covers 8 bases. The CDR3 runs 16 residues. Germline CDR1 reads SGHRS; CDR2 reads YFSETQ. V trimming: 0 bases; J trimming: 5 bases; junction bases outside the gene matches: 8. The CDR3 spells CASSLEAGGIGDTQYF. CDR3 coding DNA: TGCGCCAGCAGCTTGGAGGCGGGAGGAATTGGAGATACGCAGTATTTT.

In this sample, this clonotype turned up many times. CDR3: CASSLSTREKVYNEQFF. The CDR3, as DNA: TGTGCCAGCAGCTTAAGCACCCGGGAGAAGGTCTACAATGAGCAGTTCTTC. This chain connects TRBV7-9 to TRBJ2-1; maybe TRBD2 (6 bases). This CDR3 has 17 amino acids. V lost 2 bases, J lost 3 bases, and 17 bases lay in between. Germline V lookup: CDR1 SEHNR, CDR2 FQNEAQ (reference sequence).

This clonotype was seen many times. The chain is built from TRBV6-4 and TRBJ2-2; 7 bases are a match to TRBD1. This CDR3 has 15 amino acids. After removal of 6 bases from V and 4 bases from J, the junction contained 8 bases not matched to a gene. CDR1 is MRHNA, CDR2 SNTAGT, per germline. The CDR3 DNA is TGTGCCAGCAGCCCCGGGACAGTCTTCACCGGGGAGCTGTTTTTT. It specifies CASSPGTVFTGELFF.